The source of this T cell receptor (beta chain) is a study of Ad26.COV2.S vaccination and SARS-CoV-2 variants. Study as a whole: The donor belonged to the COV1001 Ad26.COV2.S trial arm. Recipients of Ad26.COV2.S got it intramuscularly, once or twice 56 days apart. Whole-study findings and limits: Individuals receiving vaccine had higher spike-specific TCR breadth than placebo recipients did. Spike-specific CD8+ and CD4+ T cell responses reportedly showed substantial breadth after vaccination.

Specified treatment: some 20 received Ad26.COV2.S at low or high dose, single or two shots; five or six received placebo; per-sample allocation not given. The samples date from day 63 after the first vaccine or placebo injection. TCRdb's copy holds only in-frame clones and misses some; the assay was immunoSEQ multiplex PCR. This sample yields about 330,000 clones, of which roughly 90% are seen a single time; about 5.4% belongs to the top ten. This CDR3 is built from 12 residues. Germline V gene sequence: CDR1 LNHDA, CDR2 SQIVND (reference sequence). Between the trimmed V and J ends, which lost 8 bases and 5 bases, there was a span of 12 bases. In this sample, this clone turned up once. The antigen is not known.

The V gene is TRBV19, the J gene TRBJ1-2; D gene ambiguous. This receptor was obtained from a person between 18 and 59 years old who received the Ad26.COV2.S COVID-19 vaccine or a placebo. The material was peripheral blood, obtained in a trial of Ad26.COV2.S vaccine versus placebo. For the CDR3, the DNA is TGTGCCAGTTCCGGGTCCGATTATGGCTACACCTTC. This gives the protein CASSGSDYGYTF.